The 2 T cell receptor beta chains given below trace back to one sample, sequenced in a study of cytomegalovirus exposure and HLA in healthy donors. The primer mix had 60 Vbeta and 13 Jbeta primers. Measured with immunoSEQ multiplex PCR; TCRdb has only the in-frame clones, and not every one. The profile shows 210,000 or so clones, around 85% of them singletons. Sample: PBMCs. Receptors were obtained from a girl aged 2 to 9 in good health and CMV-seronegative.

V is TRBV5-1 and J is TRBJ2-7; the match to TRBD1 covers 11 bases. The germline gives CDR1 SGHRS, CDR2 YFSETQ. This CDR3 spans 16 amino acids. The V gene end was trimmed by 1 base and the J gene end by 5 bases; junction bases not matched to a gene: 8. CDR3 residues: CASSLSTGTGGNEQYF. Written as DNA, the CDR3 is TGCGCCAGCAGCTTGTCGACCGGGACAGGGGGAAACGAGCAGTACTTC.

There are a few counts of this clone. J is TRBJ1-1 and V is TRBV7-9; D not resolved. The CDR3 contains 14 residues. CDR1 and CDR2 from the germline V gene are SEHNR and FQNEAQ (reference sequence). V lost 1 base to trimming and J lost 3 bases, with 9 bases between them. The CDR3 bases are TGTGCCAGCAGCTTAGGAGACACGTACACTGAAGCTTTCTTT. The encoded protein is CASSLGDTYTEAFF.